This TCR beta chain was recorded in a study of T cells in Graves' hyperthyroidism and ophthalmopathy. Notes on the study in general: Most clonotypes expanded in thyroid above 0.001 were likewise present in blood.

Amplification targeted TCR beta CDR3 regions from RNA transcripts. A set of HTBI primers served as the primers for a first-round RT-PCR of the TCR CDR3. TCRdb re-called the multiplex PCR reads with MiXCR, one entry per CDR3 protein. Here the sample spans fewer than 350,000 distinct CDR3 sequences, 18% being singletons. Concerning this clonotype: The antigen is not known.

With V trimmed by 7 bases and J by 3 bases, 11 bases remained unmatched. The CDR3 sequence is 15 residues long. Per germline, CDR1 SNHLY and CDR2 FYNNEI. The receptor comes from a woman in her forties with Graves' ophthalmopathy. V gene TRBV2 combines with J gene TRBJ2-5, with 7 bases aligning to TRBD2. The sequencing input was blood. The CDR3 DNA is TGTGCCAGCACCTCGCGGGCTAGCGGTAAAGAGACCCAGTACTTC. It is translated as CASTSRASGKETQYF.